These 30 T cell receptor beta chains share one sample of origin, sequenced in a study of CXCR3 chemokines and chemotherapy response in bladder cancer. Using its own MiXCR run on the PCR reads, TCRdb lists one record per CDR3 protein. Of more than 3,000 distinct CDR3 sequences in the sample, roughly 18% were seen once. The biological material was taken from a patient whose treatment included neoadjuvant chemotherapy. These receptors all stem from a human donor with bladder cancer that did not respond to neoadjuvant chemotherapy.

This clonotype is judged medium-sized (0.01 to 0.1%). The chain links TRBV6-2 or TRBV6-3 to TRBJ1-3; 11 nucleotides line up with TRBD1. V lost 6 bases to trimming and J lost 0 bases; unmatched junction nucleotides: 4. CDR3 length equals 16 residues. The germline CDR1 and CDR2 sequences are MNHEY and SVGEGT. The CDR3 reads CASRTGTGGSGNTIYF. The CDR3 DNA reads as TGTGCCAGCAGGACCGGGACAGGGGGCTCTGGAAACACCATATATTTT.

As regards this clonotype: At one boundary the junction diverges from the germline segment, which might be a read error. The CDR3 nucleotides read TGTGCCACCAGTGATTCAGGGGCAGGGGGTTATCGTGAGCAGTTCTTC. Protein sequence: CATSDSGAGGYREQFF. The chain carries TRBV10-3 and TRBJ2-1; TRBD1 matches 7 bases. Germline CDR1 reads ENHRY; CDR2 reads SYGVKD. The CDR3 contains 16 residues.

This chain connects TRBV10-2 to TRBJ2-3; 10 bases match TRBD2. Germline lookup yields CDR1 WSHSY and CDR2 SAAADI. The CDR3 consists of 15 residues. V gave up 3 bases and J gave up 1 base; unmatched junction bases: 1. The CDR3 coding sequence is TGCGCCAGCAGTGAAGGACTAGCGGGCACAGATACGCAGTATTTT. This gives the protein CASSEGLAGTDTQYF.

This clonotype has at least ten counts. Here the CDR3 DNA reads TGCAGTGCTAGAGGGGTTTTAACGAACACCGGGGAGCTGTTTTTT. Translating it yields CSARGVLTNTGELFF. The chain is built from TRBV20-1 and TRBJ2-2; no clear D gene. CDR3 length equals 15 residues. In germline, CDR1 is DFQATT, CDR2 SNEGSKA (reference sequence). V was clipped by 1 base and J by 0 bases, with 9 bases between them.

Judged by abundance, this clonotype is large. The chain links TRBV6-1 to TRBJ1-1; D call uncertain. Germline V gives CDR1 MNHNS, CDR2 SASEGT. V was shortened by 2 bases and J by 5 bases, with 12 bases between the two germline ends. The CDR3 is 14 residues long. CDR3 residues: CASSERSGPTEAFF. The CDR3 nucleotides read TGTGCCAGCAGTGAAAGGTCAGGACCGACTGAAGCTTTCTTT.

This clonotype was observed at least ten times. The chain is built from TRBV12-5 and TRBJ2-1; D gene ambiguous. Germline values: CDR1 LGHNT, CDR2 FRNRAP. The CDR3 loop spans 12 amino acids. The germline V and J ends were trimmed by 3 bases and 6 bases, with 6 bases remaining between them. The CDR3 loop is CASGFTPNEQFF. The CDR3 region has the DNA TGTGCTAGTGGTTTCACCCCCAATGAGCAGTTCTTC.

The DNA of the CDR3 is TGCGCCAGCAGCCCTCGGGAGGGCAATCAGCCCCAGCATTTT. It encodes CASSPREGNQPQHF. V gene TRBV4-1 combines with J gene TRBJ1-5; no firm D call. CDR1 is MGHRA, CDR2 YSYEKL, per germline. Trimming took off 4 bases at V and 2 bases at J, with 9 bases between the two ends. The CDR3 contains 14 residues.

This clonotype was recorded many times. The genes are TRBV5-4 and TRBJ2-6; a possible D gene is TRBD1 (5 bases). Trimming took off 5 bases at V and 4 bases at J, with 13 bases between the two ends. CDR1 is SGHNT and CDR2 is YYREEE in the germline V gene (reference sequence). The CDR3 consists of 15 residues. The CDR3 coding sequence is TGTGCCAGCAGAGCGCAGGGCTTCGGGGCCAACGTCCTGACTTTC. Residues: CASRAQGFGANVLTF.

This clonotype was picked up many times. The rearrangement joins TRBV29-1 to TRBJ2-2; 9 positions agree with TRBD1. V lost 7 bases, J lost 4 bases, and 7 bases stayed unmatched. This CDR3 is built from 14 residues. Germline CDR1 reads SQVTM; CDR2 reads ANQGSEA. The DNA of the CDR3 is TGCAGCGCCTCCCGGACAGGGGCCACCGGGGAGCTGTTTTTT. It is translated as CSASRTGATGELFF.

This clonotype is large (0.1 to 1%). The rearrangement uses TRBV6-1 and TRBJ2-1; D gene uncertain. The CDR3 is 12 amino acids. V was cut by 8 bases and J by 6 bases, with 11 bases left in between. Germline lookup yields CDR1 MNHNS and CDR2 SASEGT. CDR3 in amino acids: CASEPVPNEQFF. The CDR3 DNA reads as TGTGCCAGCGAGCCAGTTCCCAATGAGCAGTTCTTC.

As to this clonotype: This likely traces to a read error, being one base from a far larger clone. The genes are TRBV13 and TRBJ2-3, with D tentatively TRBD1 or TRBD2 (5 bases each). This CDR3 comprises 16 residues. CDR1 is PRHDT and CDR2 is FYEKMQ in the germline V gene (reference sequence). CDR3 protein: CASSVRDPGRTDMQYF. CDR3 coding DNA: TGTGCCAGCAGCGTCCGGGACCCGGGACGCACAGATATGCAGTATTTT.

This clonotype has more than one count but fewer than ten. One base separates it from a far larger clone, so it is likely a read error. The V and J genes are TRBV6-5 and TRBJ2-1; 12 nucleotides align to TRBD2. Germline V gene lookup returns CDR1 MNHEY and CDR2 SVGAGI. Unmatched junction bases numbered 7, after V lost 0 bases and J lost 10 bases. CDR3 length equals 16 residues. The CDR3: CASSYSPSGGAYEQFF. In nucleotides, the CDR3 is TGTGCCAGCAGTTACTCTCCTAGCGGGGGGGCCTACGAGCAGTTCTTC.

This clonotype was counted between two and nine times. The V and J genes are TRBV2 and TRBJ2-3, with TRBD2 identical over 9 bases. The V segment lost 4 bases and the J segment 0 bases; nucleotides outside the gene matches: 8. The CDR3 has 17 amino acids. Germline V CDR1 and CDR2: SNHLY, FYNNEI. The CDR3, as DNA: TGTGCCAGCAGTGGGCTTGGTAGCGGGGGAAGCACAGATACGCAGTATTTT. It encodes CASSGLGSGGSTDTQYF. Complete variable domain (other parts from reference TRBV2 and TRBJ2-3): EPEVTQTPSHQVTQMGQEVILRCVPISNHLYFYWYRQILGQKVEFLVSFYNNEISEKSEIFDDQFSVERPDGSNFTLKIRSTKLEDSAMYFCASSGLGSGGSTDTQYFGPGTRLTVL.

This sequence joins TRBV7-3 and TRBJ2-3, with 9 bases lining up with TRBD2. In germline, CDR1 is SGHTA, CDR2 FQGTGA. V lost 1 base, J lost 3 bases, and 11 bases stayed unmatched. CDR3 length: 18 amino acids. The CDR3 DNA reads TGTGCCAGCAGCTTAAAGGGACCCGGGACTAGCAGGACAGATACGCAGTATTTT. This gives the protein CASSLKGPGTSRTDTQYF.

This clonotype occurred once. V gene TRBV29-1 combines with J gene TRBJ2-2; the match to TRBD1 covers 7 bases. V dropped 2 bases and J dropped 6; count of bases not matched to a gene: 0. This CDR3 spans 12 amino acids. The germline gives CDR1 SQVTM, CDR2 ANQGSEA. The CDR3 sequence: CSVEQGAGELFF. CDR3 DNA: TGCAGCGTTGAACAGGGGGCCGGGGAGCTGTTTTTT.

The chain couples TRBV6-1 to TRBJ1-1, with D perhaps TRBD1 (5 bases). This CDR3 comprises 14 residues. CDR1 is MNHNS and CDR2 is SASEGT in the germline V gene. V gave up 2 bases and J gave up 6 bases, with 13 bases separating them. CDR3 region: CASSERSGLPEAFF. The CDR3 region has the DNA TGTGCCAGCAGTGAAAGGTCAGGGCTCCCTGAAGCTTTCTTT.

About this clonotype: This may be a read error, as it is one base from a much larger clone. The chain uses TRBV4-1 and TRBJ2-3; D tentatively fits TRBD1 or TRBD2 (6 bases each). CDR3 length equals 16 residues. The germline CDR1 and CDR2 sequences are MGHRA and YSYEKL. The V gene lost 1 base and the J gene lost 6 bases, with 17 bases spanning the gap. Here the CDR3 DNA reads TGCGCCAGCAGCCAAGTCCTCGACGGGGGCGTGGATACGCAGTATTTT. Amino acids: CASSQVLDGGVDTQYF.

By sample fraction, this clonotype is medium-sized. Here the CDR3 DNA reads TGTGCCATCAGTGAATGGGGACCCGACACTGAAGCTTTCTTT. The encoded protein is CAISEWGPDTEAFF. The chain recombines TRBV10-3 with TRBJ1-1; possible D gene TRBD1, 5 bases. The length of the CDR3 is 14 residues. In germline, CDR1 is ENHRY, CDR2 SYGVKD. Trimming left V 3 bases short and J 3 bases short, with 11 bases between.

This clonotype is labeled as medium-sized. This CDR3 is CASLGPYGYTF. Here the CDR3 DNA reads TGTGCCAGCCTTGGGCCTTATGGCTACACCTTC. The chain uses TRBV27 and TRBJ1-2; D is unclear. CDR3 size: 11 residues. The V gene's germline CDR1 is MNHEY and CDR2 SMNVEV (reference sequence). Between the trimmed V and J ends, which lost 8 bases and 5 bases, there was a span of 9 bases.

In its sample, this clonotype was seen many times. The chain has TRBV11-1 and TRBJ2-7, with 8 bases lining up with TRBD1. V was pared by 5 bases and J by 10 bases, with 7 bases of the junction left unmatched. There are 12 residues in the CDR3. Germline V lookup: CDR1 SGHAT, CDR2 FQDESV (reference sequence). CDR3 sequence (DNA): TGTGCCAGCAGCCCCGACAGGGGACGACAGTACTTC. Its translation is CASSPDRGRQYF.

Worth noting for this clonotype: A read error likely explains this, since a far larger clone differs by one base. CDR3 loop: CASRTPRYDYTF. CDR3 sequence (DNA): TGTGCCAGCAGGACCCCCCGCTATGACTACACCTTC. V gene TRBV6-6 combines with J gene TRBJ2-7; D ambiguous. The J call may be wrong; the DNA end is better matched by TRBJ1-2. This CDR3 is built from 12 residues. In germline, CDR1 is MNHNY, CDR2 SVGAGI (reference sequence).

The chain combines TRBV19 with TRBJ1-5; D is perhaps TRBD1 (5 bases). This CDR3 comprises 15 residues. The germline gives CDR1 LNHDA, CDR2 SQIVND (reference sequence). The V gene lost 6 bases and the J gene lost 1 base, with 13 bases spanning the gap. This CDR3 reads CASSPAGSSNQPQHF. CDR3 in DNA: TGTGCCAGTAGCCCTGCAGGGTCGAGCAATCAGCCCCAGCATTTT.

In regard to this clonotype: A far more abundant clone sits one base away, making this likely a read error. V and J are TRBV7-9 and TRBJ2-7; TRBD2 aligns across 7 bases. The J call is doubtful: the DNA matches TRBJ2-1 better. CDR3 length equals 16 residues. In germline, CDR1 is SEHNR, CDR2 FQNEAQ (reference sequence). The CDR3 sequence is CDSSLIGEGRGNEQFF. CDR3 coding DNA: TGTGACAGCAGCTTAATCGGGGAGGGTCGGGGGAATGAGCAGTTCTTC.

On this clonotype itself: This is likely an artifact of a read error, given a far larger clone one base away. The chain combines TRBV6-5 with TRBJ2-2; 7 bases are a match to TRBD2. CDR3 length: 13 residues. Unmatched junction bases numbered 6, after V lost 4 bases and J lost 10 bases. Germline CDR1 reads MNHEY; CDR2 reads SVGAGI. Here the CDR3 DNA reads TGTGCCAGCAGTTGGACTAGATTCGAGGAGCTGTTTTTT. Translated: CASSWTRFEELFF.

This clonotype was counted between two and nine times. The chain recombines TRBV4-1 with TRBJ2-3; possibly TRBD1 or TRBD2 for D (6 bases each). CDR3 length equals 13 residues. The V gene lost 1 base and the J gene lost 8 bases, with 10 bases spanning the gap. The germline CDR1 and CDR2 sequences are MGHRA and YSYEKL. Here the CDR3 DNA reads TGCGCCAGCAGCCAAGCGGGGGCCGTTACGCAGTATTTT. Amino acids: CASSQAGAVTQYF.

The table lists this clonotype with many counts. The J gene is TRBJ1-2, the V gene TRBV6-5; unclear D gene. The germline V gene encodes CDR1 MNHEY and CDR2 SVGAGI. The CDR3 runs 11 residues. The V end was cut by 5 bases, the J end by 10 bases, with 11 bases between. Here the CDR3 reads CASSKGNYYTF. In DNA, the CDR3 is TGTGCCAGCAGTAAGGGTAACTACTACACCTTC.

This clonotype is termed medium-sized. V and J are TRBV12-3 or TRBV12-4 and TRBJ1-2; D is unclear. V was trimmed by 2 bases and J by 5 bases, leaving 6 bases between them. The CDR3 has 12 amino acids. CDR3 sequence reads: CASSLSFYGYTF. The CDR3 coding sequence is TGTGCCAGCAGTTTATCTTTTTATGGCTACACCTTC.

This clonotype occurred many times. The chain couples TRBV6-1 to TRBJ1-5; maybe TRBD1 (6 bases). CDR1 is MNHNS, CDR2 SASEGT, per germline. The CDR3 is made up of 16 amino acids. V lost 7 bases and J lost 7, with 23 bases in between. The CDR3 coding sequence is TGTGCCAGCAAGGAAGTCTCGGGGGCTGCAAACCAGCCCCAGCATTTT. Protein: CASKEVSGAANQPQHF.

As for this clonotype: A far larger clone is just one base off, so this is likely a read error. The chain recombines TRBV29-1 with TRBJ2-3, with D possibly being TRBD2 (5 bases). The CDR3 is 13 amino acids. V lost 3 bases and J 14 bases, leaving 21 bases between the germline ends. Germline V gives CDR1 SQVTM, CDR2 ANQGSEA. The CDR3 bases are TGCAGCGTTGAGTCGGCAACCACCGGGGAGCTGTATTTT. Translation: CSVESATTGELYF.

By its share, this clonotype is medium-sized (0.01 to 0.1%). Because the CDR3's place on the DNA is in doubt, the DNA is left out and the CDR3 is given as listed by TCRdb. The chain joins TRBV7-5 to TRBJ1-2; the table's D call of TRBD1 was not tested on the DNA. TRBV7-5 is a documented pseudogene. The CDR3 extends over 15 residues, inclusive of both ends. CDR3 sequence: CISVSEARTGCGYTF.